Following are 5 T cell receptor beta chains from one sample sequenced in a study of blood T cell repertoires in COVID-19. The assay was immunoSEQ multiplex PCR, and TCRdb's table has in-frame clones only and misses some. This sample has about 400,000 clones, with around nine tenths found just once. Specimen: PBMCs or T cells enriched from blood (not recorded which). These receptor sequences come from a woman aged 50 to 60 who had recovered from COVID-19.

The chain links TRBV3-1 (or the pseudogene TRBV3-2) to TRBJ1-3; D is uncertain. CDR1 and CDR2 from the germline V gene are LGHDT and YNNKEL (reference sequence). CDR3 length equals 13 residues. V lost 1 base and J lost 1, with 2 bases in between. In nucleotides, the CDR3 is TGTGCCAGCAGCCAAGCTTCTGGAAACACCATATATTTT. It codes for CASSQASGNTIYF.

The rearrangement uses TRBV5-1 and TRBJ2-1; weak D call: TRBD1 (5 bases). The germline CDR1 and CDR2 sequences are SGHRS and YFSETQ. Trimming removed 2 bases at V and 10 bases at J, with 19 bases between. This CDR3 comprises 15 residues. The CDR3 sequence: CASSLAGSRRSEQFF. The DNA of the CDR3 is TGCGCCAGCAGCTTAGCAGGGTCACGCCGCAGCGAGCAGTTCTTC.

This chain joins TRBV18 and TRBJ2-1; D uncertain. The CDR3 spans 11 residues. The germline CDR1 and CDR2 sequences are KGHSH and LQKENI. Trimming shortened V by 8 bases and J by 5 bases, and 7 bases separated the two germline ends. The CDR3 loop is CASTLNNEQFF. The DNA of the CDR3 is TGTGCCAGCACTCTTAACAATGAGCAGTTCTTC. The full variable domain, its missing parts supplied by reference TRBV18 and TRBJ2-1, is NAGVMQNPRHLVRRRGQEARLRCSPMKGHSHVYWYRQLPEEGLKFMVYLQKENIIDESGMPKERFSAEFPKEGPSILRIQQVVRGDSAAYFCASTLNNEQFFGPGTRLTVL.

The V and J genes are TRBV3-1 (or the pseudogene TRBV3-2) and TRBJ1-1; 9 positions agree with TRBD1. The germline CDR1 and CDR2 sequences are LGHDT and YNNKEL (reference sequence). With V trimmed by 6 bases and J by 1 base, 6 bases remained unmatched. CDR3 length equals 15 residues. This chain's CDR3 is CASSRDRASNTEAFF. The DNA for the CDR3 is TGTGCCAGCAGTCGGGACAGGGCATCGAACACTGAAGCTTTCTTT.

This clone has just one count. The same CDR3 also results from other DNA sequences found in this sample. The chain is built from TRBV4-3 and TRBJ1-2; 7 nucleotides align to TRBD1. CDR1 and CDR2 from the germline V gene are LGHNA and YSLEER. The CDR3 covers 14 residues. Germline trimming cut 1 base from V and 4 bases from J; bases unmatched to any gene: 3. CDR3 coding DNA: TGCGCCAGCAGCCAAGGGACAGGCTTCTATGGCTACACCTTC. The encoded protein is CASSQGTGFYGYTF.